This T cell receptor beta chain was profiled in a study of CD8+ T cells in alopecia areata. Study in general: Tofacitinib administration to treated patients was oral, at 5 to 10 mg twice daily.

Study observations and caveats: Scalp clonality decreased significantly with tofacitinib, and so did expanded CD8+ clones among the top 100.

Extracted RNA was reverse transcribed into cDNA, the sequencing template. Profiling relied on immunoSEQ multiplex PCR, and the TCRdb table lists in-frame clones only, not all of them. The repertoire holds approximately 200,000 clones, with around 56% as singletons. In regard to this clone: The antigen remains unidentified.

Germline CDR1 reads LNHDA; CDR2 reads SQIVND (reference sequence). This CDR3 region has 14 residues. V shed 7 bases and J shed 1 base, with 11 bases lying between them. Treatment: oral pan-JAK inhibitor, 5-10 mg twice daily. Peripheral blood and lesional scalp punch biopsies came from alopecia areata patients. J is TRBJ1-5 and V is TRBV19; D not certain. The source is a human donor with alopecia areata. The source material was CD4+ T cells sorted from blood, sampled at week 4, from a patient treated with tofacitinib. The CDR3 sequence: CASTWGRSNQPQHF. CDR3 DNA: TGTGCCAGTACGTGGGGAAGGAGCAATCAGCCCCAGCATTTT. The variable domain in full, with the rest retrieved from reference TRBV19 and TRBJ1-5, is DGGITQSPKYLFRKEGQNVTLSCEQNLNHDAMYWYRQDPGQGLRLIYYSQIVNDFQKGDIAEGYSVSREKKESFPLTVTSAQKNPTAFYLCASTWGRSNQPQHFGDGTRLSIL.